Included here is one T cell receptor beta chain sequence, with context. The antigen is not known. The data originate from a study of shared clonotypes between healthy human individuals. Study background: The study enrolled a couple of women and a few men aged 18 to 49.

In the CD4+ fraction, cells were divided into CD45RA+ naive and CD45RA-negative memory subsets. Only in-frame clones appear in the TCRdb table, and some are missing; sequencing was by immunoSEQ multiplex PCR. The sample yields millions of clones, more than 90% seen once. V was pared by 1 base and J by 1 base, with 7 bases of the junction left unmatched. The CDR3 spans 16 residues. Germline V gene data show CDR1 as SGHRS and CDR2 as YFSETQ. Study-level points and caveats: It was observed that roughly 4.8% of naive CD4 clonotypes were shared across a handful of donors. When compared with the clonotypes that were shared by all four sorted-subset donors, the non-shared clonotypes turned out to have lower generation probabilities.

Sequencing input: naive CD4+ T cells sorted from blood. As to subset: CD45RA+ positively selected. The TCR was taken from a man aged 18 to 29 in good health. The chain has TRBV5-1 and TRBJ1-2, with 7 bases that match TRBD1. The DNA for the CDR3 is TGCGCCAGCAGCTTGACAGGGGAGGTACATAACTATGGCTACACCTTC. Translating it yields CASSLTGEVHNYGYTF.